The 30 T cell receptor beta chains below come from one sample, sequenced in a study of shared clonotypes between healthy human individuals. The data were produced by immunoSEQ multiplex PCR, yet TCRdb's version contains in-frame clones alone and is incomplete. The data hold about 2 million clones, with about 95% observed a single time. Naive CD8 cells, CD45RO-negative and positively selected for CCR7, excluded terminally differentiated effector memory CD45RA+ cells. The sample taken for sequencing was naive CD8+ T cells sorted from blood. The receptor source for this set is a young man in good health.

Concerning this clone: The same CDR3 is also encoded by other DNA sequences in this sample. The chain is built from TRBV4-1 and TRBJ1-2; 8 bases are shared with TRBD1. The V gene end was trimmed by 0 bases and the J gene end by 4 bases; junction bases not matched to a gene: 4. Germline V gene sequence: CDR1 MGHRA, CDR2 YSYEKL. The CDR3 totals 15 residues. The CDR3 DNA is TGCGCCAGCAGCCAAGAGGGGACAGGCGCCTATGGCTACACCTTC. Translating it yields CASSQEGTGAYGYTF.

A word on this clone: Within the sample, other DNA sequences also encode this same CDR3. V usage is TRBV29-1 and J usage is TRBJ1-1; 7 bases are a match to TRBD1. Germline lookup yields CDR1 SQVTM and CDR2 ANQGSEA. This CDR3 contains 10 residues. Trimming removed 7 bases from V and 7 bases from J; junction bases left unmatched: 3. CDR3 in amino acids: CSGRDSEAFF. The CDR3 DNA reads TGCAGCGGTCGGGACAGTGAAGCTTTCTTT.

The chain links TRBV11-1 to TRBJ2-3; D unresolved. The CDR3 covers 13 residues. Trimming took off 1 base at V and 4 bases at J, with 6 bases between the two ends. CDR1 SGHAT and CDR2 FQDESV come from the germline V gene (reference sequence). In nucleotides, the CDR3 is TGTGCCAGCAGCTTAGATGGAGCAGATACGCAGTATTTT. Amino acid sequence: CASSLDGADTQYF.

CDR3 sequence reads: CASSLEAGWVSNEQFF. The CDR3 DNA reads as TGTGCCAGCAGCTTAGAGGCAGGGTGGGTGTCAAATGAGCAGTTCTTC. The J gene is TRBJ2-1, the V gene TRBV13; possibly TRBD1 for D (5 bases). The CDR3 spans 16 residues. CDR1 and CDR2 from the germline V gene are PRHDT and FYEKMQ (reference sequence). Trimming cost V 1 base and J 7 bases, with 17 bases left between them.

This clone was seen only once. The sample has other DNA sequences that encode this CDR3 too. This chain links TRBV5-1 with TRBJ2-7; D gene unclear. CDR1 is SGHRS and CDR2 is YFSETQ in the germline V gene. V lost 5 bases and J 0 bases, leaving 6 bases between the germline ends. The length of the CDR3 is 12 residues. CDR3 nucleotides: TGCGCCAGCAGAGACACCTCCTACGAGCAGTACTTC. Translated: CASRDTSYEQYF.

The chain employs TRBV5-6 and TRBJ2-1; a weak D match, TRBD2 (5 bases). V was trimmed by 1 base and J by 8 bases, leaving 13 bases between them. The CDR3 extends over 14 amino acids. Germline loops: CDR1 SGHDT, CDR2 YYEEEE. The CDR3 loop reads CASSLFNAGDEQFF. The CDR3 coding sequence is TGTGCCAGCAGCTTGTTCAACGCGGGCGATGAGCAGTTCTTC.

This clone was detected once. The same CDR3 can be traced to other DNA sequences in this sample. The chain joins TRBV6-5 to TRBJ2-3; the D call may be TRBD1 or TRBD2 (5 bases each). Germline lookup yields CDR1 MNHEY and CDR2 SVGAGI. V lost 2 bases and J 1 base, leaving 10 bases between the germline ends. The CDR3 runs to 15 residues. DNA of the CDR3: TGTGCCAGCAGTTACCTTGGGGGTGGCACAGATACGCAGTATTTT. This gives the protein CASSYLGGGTDTQYF.

The V gene is TRBV7-9, the J gene TRBJ2-3; TRBD1 might be the D (6 bases). This CDR3 has 15 amino acids. Germline-derived CDR1 and CDR2 are SEHNR and FQNEAQ (reference sequence). The germline V and J ends were trimmed by 4 bases and 8 bases, with 19 bases remaining between them. In nucleotides, the CDR3 is TGTGCCAGCAGCTCCCCAGATGACAGGCCAACTACGCAGTATTTT. Encoded protein: CASSSPDDRPTTQYF.

As for this clone: In the same sample, other DNA sequences code for this CDR3. The chain is built from TRBV29-1 and TRBJ2-7; tentative D call: TRBD1 (6 bases). The CDR3 spans 11 residues. CDR1 and CDR2 from the germline V gene are SQVTM and ANQGSEA. Trimming removed 5 bases from V and 5 bases from J, with 10 bases in between. The CDR3 region has the DNA TGCAGCGTTTTACAGGGTAACGAGCAGTACTTC. It is translated as CSVLQGNEQYF.

This clone was detected once. This chain joins TRBV27 and TRBJ2-2, with TRBD1 as a possible D gene (5 bases). Trimming pared 5 bases from V and 6 bases from J, leaving 10 bases between. CDR1 is MNHEY and CDR2 is SMNVEV in the germline V gene (reference sequence). This CDR3 has 13 residues. The chain's CDR3 is CASSPSGSGELFF. CDR3 in DNA: TGTGCCAGCAGTCCGTCAGGGTCCGGGGAGCTGTTTTTT.

The rearrangement joins TRBV4-2 to TRBJ2-2, with TRBD2 matching 12 bases. This CDR3 region has 16 residues. V was pared by 3 bases and J by 7 bases, with 6 bases of the junction left unmatched. Germline assignment: CDR1 LGHNA and CDR2 YNFKEQ. Here the CDR3 DNA reads TGTGCCAGCAGCCACCTGCCGGGACTAGCGGGCGGGGAGCTGTTTTTT. It yields the protein CASSHLPGLAGGELFF.

J is TRBJ2-3 and V is TRBV7-9, with a weak D call TRBD1 (6 bases). The V and J ends lost 1 base and 7 bases respectively, with 12 bases between them. The CDR3 is made up of 14 amino acids. Looked up from germline, CDR1 is SEHNR and CDR2 is FQNEAQ (reference sequence). The CDR3 sequence is CASSLVGAENTQYF. Here the CDR3 DNA reads TGTGCCAGCAGCTTAGTGGGGGCTGAGAATACGCAGTATTTT.

This chain connects TRBV28 to TRBJ2-2; TRBD2 matches at 7 bases. CDR1 and CDR2 from the germline V gene are MDHEN and SYDVKM. This CDR3 is 15 amino acids long. The V segment lost 5 bases and the J segment 5 bases; nucleotides outside the gene matches: 8. The CDR3 coding sequence is TGTGCCAGCAGTCCCGGGACTATACGAACCGGGGAGCTGTTTTTT. It specifies CASSPGTIRTGELFF.

The CDR3 here is CASSSPGARYEQYF. DNA of the CDR3: TGTGCCAGCAGCTCCCCGGGGGCAAGGTACGAGCAGTACTTC. The chain employs TRBV7-9 and TRBJ2-7, with D perhaps given as TRBD1 or TRBD2 (6 bases each). In germline, CDR1 is SEHNR, CDR2 FQNEAQ (reference sequence). The CDR3 sequence is 14 residues long. V was clipped by 4 bases and J by 4 bases, with 14 bases between them.

The chain links TRBV6-5 to TRBJ2-5, with 7 bases that match TRBD2. Germline CDR1 is MNHEY and CDR2 is SVGAGI. With 0 bases clipped from V and 3 bases from J, the junction kept 7 bases outside the gene matches. The CDR3 consists of 16 residues. DNA for the CDR3: TGTGCCAGCAGTTACTCCCGGGGGGAGGGAGAAGAGACCCAGTACTTC. Its protein is CASSYSRGEGEETQYF.

This chain links TRBV7-6 with TRBJ1-6; D gene unclear. This CDR3 spans 15 amino acids. In germline, CDR1 is SGHVS, CDR2 FNYEAQ. The V end lost 5 bases, the J end lost 11 bases, and 19 bases lay between the germline ends. For the CDR3, the DNA is TGTGCCAGCAGCCCCGGGGAGGGTGTTGGGGCACCCCTCCACTTT. It translates to CASSPGEGVGAPLHF. The whole variable domain, remainder taken from reference TRBV7-6 and TRBJ1-6, is GAGVSQSPRYKVTKRGQDVALRCDPISGHVSLYWYRQALGQGPEFLTYFNYEAQQDKSGLPNDRFSAERPEGSISTLTIQRTEQRDSAMYRCASSPGEGVGAPLHFGNGTRLTVT.

The chain has TRBV11-2 and TRBJ2-5, with D maybe TRBD2 (5 bases). Germline CDR1 and CDR2: SGHAT and FQNNGV. The CDR3 sequence is 11 residues long. Trimming stripped 4 bases from V and 7 bases from J, with 7 bases between. CDR3 bases: TGTGCCAGCAGCTCCGGAGGGACCCAGTACTTC. It is translated as CASSSGGTQYF.

This rearrangement joins TRBV6-1 to TRBJ2-5; D call uncertain. CDR1 and CDR2 (germline): MNHNS, SASEGT. The ends were cut back, 2 bases at V and 5 bases at J, with 12 bases in the middle. This CDR3 region has 14 residues. The CDR3 sequence: CASSELAYGETQYF. The DNA of the CDR3 is TGTGCCAGCAGTGAATTGGCGTACGGTGAGACCCAGTACTTC.

The rearrangement joins TRBV18 to TRBJ2-5; the match to TRBD1 covers 9 bases. Germline CDR1 and CDR2: KGHSH and LQKENI. The CDR3 length is 16 residues. Trimming took 1 base from V and 5 from J; bases not matched to a gene: 8. CDR3 amino acids: CASSPLSGQGLETQYF. In DNA form, the CDR3 reads TGTGCCAGCTCACCACTATCCGGACAGGGGTTGGAGACCCAGTACTTC.

As concerns this clone: Distinct nucleotide sequences in the sample also encode this CDR3. The chain combines TRBV6-6 with TRBJ2-6, with D uncertain. Germline loops: CDR1 MNHNY, CDR2 SVGAGI (reference sequence). V was cut by 5 bases and J by 1 base, with 9 bases left in between. This CDR3 region has 15 residues. DNA of the CDR3: TGTGCCAGCAGTCCCCTCGGGTCTGGGGCCAACGTCCTGACTTTC. Translated, it gives CASSPLGSGANVLTF.

Points on this clone: This sample includes further DNA sequences coding for the same CDR3. This sequence joins TRBV11-2 and TRBJ2-7; 7 bases line up with TRBD1. Germline lookup yields CDR1 SGHAT and CDR2 FQNNGV. The CDR3 totals 15 residues. V was clipped by 0 bases and J by 1 base; unmatched bases: 3. In nucleotides, the CDR3 is TGTGCCAGCAGCTTAGAGGCAGGGGGTTCCTACGAGCAGTACTTC. Its translation is CASSLEAGGSYEQYF.

The rearrangement uses TRBV4-1 and TRBJ2-7, with 9 bases fitting TRBD2. The germline CDR1 and CDR2 sequences are MGHRA and YSYEKL. V gave up 0 bases and J gave up 2 bases; unmatched junction bases: 5. The CDR3 sequence is 16 residues long. The CDR3: CASSQELTSGAYEQYF. The DNA for the CDR3 is TGCGCCAGCAGCCAAGAGCTGACTAGCGGAGCCTACGAGCAGTACTTC.

The V gene is TRBV6-1, the J gene TRBJ1-4; no clear D. The germline CDR1 and CDR2 sequences are MNHNS and SASEGT. CDR3 length: 17 amino acids. Trimming removed 2 bases at V and 3 bases at J, with 16 bases between. The CDR3 sequence is CASSESLFVAANEKLFF. The DNA for the CDR3 is TGTGCCAGCAGTGAATCTTTGTTCGTGGCAGCTAATGAAAAACTGTTTTTT.

Remarks on this clone: The same CDR3 is also encoded by other DNA sequences in this sample. J is TRBJ1-1 and V is TRBV7-9, with D perhaps matching TRBD1 (5 bases). CDR1 and CDR2 from the germline V gene are SEHNR and FQNEAQ (reference sequence). V lost 6 bases, J lost 3 bases, and 8 bases lay in between. The CDR3 has 12 residues. The CDR3 DNA sequence: TGTGCCAGCAGGTGGGGGGACACTGAAGCTTTCTTT. It is translated as CASRWGDTEAFF.

The chain carries TRBV7-9 and TRBJ2-1, with 8 bases fitting TRBD1. The junction had 14 bases not matched to a gene; V was cut back by 5 bases and J by 5 bases. The CDR3 runs 17 residues. CDR1 is SEHNR, CDR2 FQNEAQ, per germline (reference sequence). The CDR3 DNA is TGTGCCAGCAGCCCACGGCGATGGCAGGGGGCGGACAATGAGCAGTTCTTC. Protein: CASSPRRWQGADNEQFF.

This chain connects TRBV2 to TRBJ2-1; no firm D call. The CDR3 has 12 amino acids. V lost 0 bases, J lost 6 bases, and 3 bases lay in between. Germline V CDR1 and CDR2: SNHLY, FYNNEI. The CDR3 here is CASSEAPNEQFF. CDR3 nucleotide sequence: TGTGCCAGCAGTGAAGCACCCAATGAGCAGTTCTTC.

V usage is TRBV11-2 and J usage is TRBJ2-7; D unresolved. Germline assignment: CDR1 SGHAT and CDR2 FQNNGV. This CDR3 has 12 amino acids. Trimming removed 3 bases from V and 5 bases from J, with 8 bases in between. In DNA form, the CDR3 reads TGTGCCAGCAGCTTGAGCATCAACGAGCAGTACTTC. It yields the protein CASSLSINEQYF. The whole variable domain, remainder taken from reference TRBV11-2 and TRBJ2-7, is EAGVAQSPRYKIIEKRQSVAFWCNPISGHATLYWYQQILGQGPKLLIQFQNNGVVDDSQLPKDRFSAERLKGVDSTLKIQPAKLEDSAVYLCASSLSINEQYFGPGTRLTVT.

Details on this clone: This sample includes further DNA sequences coding for the same CDR3. This sequence joins TRBV28 and TRBJ2-3, with a possible D match to TRBD2 (5 bases). The V end lost 3 bases, the J end lost 5 bases, and 6 bases lay between the germline ends. CDR3 length equals 12 residues. Looked up from germline, CDR1 is MDHEN and CDR2 is SYDVKM. The chain's CDR3 is CASSFGRDTQYF. CDR3 sequence (DNA): TGTGCCAGCAGTTTTGGGAGAGATACGCAGTATTTT.

The chain employs TRBV6-5 and TRBJ2-1, with 10 bases that match TRBD2. The germline V gene has CDR1 MNHEY and CDR2 SVGAGI. V trimming: 6 bases; J trimming: 4 bases; junction bases outside the gene matches: 6. The CDR3 extends over 15 amino acids. CDR3: CASRSGTSVYNEQFF. In DNA form, the CDR3 reads TGTGCCAGCAGGTCCGGGACTAGCGTATACAATGAGCAGTTCTTC.

A note on this clone: The same CDR3 also results from other DNA sequences found in this sample. This rearrangement joins TRBV27 to TRBJ2-7, with TRBD2 matching over 11 bases. The CDR3 spans 15 residues. From germline, CDR1 is MNHEY and CDR2 SMNVEV (reference sequence). Trimming removed 2 bases from V and 4 bases from J; junction bases left unmatched: 4. The CDR3 here is CASSLTSGRVYEQYF. CDR3 DNA sequence: TGTGCCAGCAGTTTAACTAGCGGGAGAGTTTACGAGCAGTACTTC.